Shown below are 5 T cell receptor beta chains from a single sample sequenced in a study of response to subunit inactivated influenza vaccine. Each CDR3 protein is one row after TCRdb ran MiXCR on the RT-PCR reads. This table has around 320,000 distinct CDR3 sequences, 22% appearing once. The sample here was PBMCs from blood, taken approximately 20 months after vaccination. The receptor set was obtained from a man between 50 and 70 years old who received an inactivated influenza vaccine.

The sample holds many counts of this clonotype. The chain employs TRBV25-1 and TRBJ2-2; no clear D gene. The CDR3 totals 12 residues. The germline V gene has CDR1 MGHDK and CDR2 SYGVNS. V shed 2 bases and J shed 2 bases, with 0 bases lying between them. As DNA, the CDR3 is TGTGCCAGCAGTGAAAACACCGGGGAGCTGTTTTTT. Translating gives CASSENTGELFF.

The chain has TRBV6-1 and TRBJ2-2, with 11 bases identical to TRBD1. Germline CDR1 reads MNHNS; CDR2 reads SASEGT. CDR3 length: 15 amino acids. The V gene end was trimmed by 7 bases and the J gene end by 6 bases; junction bases not matched to a gene: 7. CDR3 loop: CASKPGQGVSGELFF. The CDR3 nucleotides are TGTGCCAGCAAGCCGGGACAGGGGGTTTCCGGGGAGCTGTTTTTT.

The V and J genes are TRBV7-8 and TRBJ2-2, with a possible D match to TRBD2 (6 bases). Trimming stripped 5 bases from V and 0 bases from J, with 10 bases between. The CDR3 totals 15 residues. Germline V CDR1 and CDR2: SGHVS, FQNEAQ. This chain's CDR3 is CASSPRLANTGELFF. Here the CDR3 DNA reads TGTGCCAGCAGCCCGCGACTAGCGAACACCGGGGAGCTGTTTTTT.

CDR3 in DNA: TGTGCCACCAGCAGAGATTCTGGGAGGCAGGACGAGCAGTACTTC. This sequence encodes CATSRDSGRQDEQYF. The chain has TRBV15 and TRBJ2-7, with a tentative D call TRBD2 (6 bases). The CDR3 is 15 amino acids. Trimming removed 0 bases from V and 5 bases from J, with 14 bases in between. CDR1 LNHNV and CDR2 YYDKDF come from the germline V gene (reference sequence).

The V call is TRBV6-1, the J call TRBJ2-7; no clear D gene. Germline assignment: CDR1 MNHNS and CDR2 SASEGT. Trimming left V 8 bases short and J 1 base short, with 21 bases between. The CDR3 runs to 16 residues. CDR3: CASREYYVGDSYEQYF. CDR3 DNA: TGTGCCAGCCGAGAGTATTATGTGGGTGATTCCTACGAGCAGTACTTC.